In this sample, the clone carrying this T cell receptor (beta chain) turned up a few times. Its antigen is undetermined. The source of the sample is a study of T-cell memory formation after mild COVID-19. The study, taken as a whole, reports: There were some responding clones in pre-infection memory, which suggested that cross-reactive memory had joined.

Libraries for TCRalpha and TCRbeta carried sample barcodes and unique molecular identifiers via 5'RACE. TCRdb recomputed calls from the 5' RACE reads with MiXCR, one row per CDR3 protein. The repertoire has fewer than 650,000 distinct CDR3 sequences, roughly 22% of them found once; the top ten carry 7% to 9%. In germline, CDR1 is LGHNA, CDR2 YNFKEQ. The CDR3 has 13 residues. V lost 1 base and J lost 5, with 8 bases in between. Sequenced sample: PBMCs or a T cell subset sorted from them (not recorded which). The chain has TRBV4-2 and TRBJ1-2, with D unresolved. The receptor comes from an adult woman who had mild COVID-19 (a few samples of this study predate the infection). Cell type and time point are not known. Here the CDR3 reads CASSQAGMYGYTF. The CDR3 DNA reads TGTGCCAGCAGCCAAGCCGGGATGTATGGCTACACCTTC.